The next 15 T cell receptor beta chains were all read from a single sample in a study of radiation and T cells in renal cell carcinoma. Time point denoted: baseline pretreatment blood. Indicated treatment: 15 Gy SBRT to primary tumor, nephrectomy 4 weeks later. TCRdb keeps only in-frame clones here, not all; method: immunoSEQ multiplex PCR. The sample holds more than 140,000 clones, less than 90% seen once. The sequences come from blood, collected from a patient whose treatment included radiotherapy and nephrectomy. These receptors originate from a woman between 50 and 59 years old with renal cell carcinoma.

The chain combines TRBV6-5 with TRBJ2-3; 9 bases match TRBD1. V shed 6 bases, J shed 4 bases, and the junction held 5 bases outside the gene matches. In germline, CDR1 is MNHEY, CDR2 SVGAGI. This CDR3 region has 14 residues. The CDR3 DNA sequence: TGTGCCAGCAGGAAGGGACAGGGACCAGATACGCAGTATTTT. Translating gives CASRKGQGPDTQYF.

This clone was observed a handful of times. The chain is built from TRBV5-1 and TRBJ1-2, with D unclear. This CDR3 is built from 14 residues. The V end lost 7 bases, the J end lost 4 bases, and 17 bases lay between the germline ends. Germline loops: CDR1 SGHRS, CDR2 YFSETQ. This CDR3 reads CASHPPGIGYGYTF. The CDR3 nucleotides read TGCGCCAGCCACCCCCCGGGAATCGGCTATGGCTACACCTTC. Filled out from reference TRBV5-1 and TRBJ1-2, the complete variable domain reads KAGVTQTPRYLIKTRGQQVTLSCSPISGHRSVSWYQQTPGQGLQFLFEYFSETQRNKGNFPGRFSGRQFSNSRSEMNVSTLELGDSALYLCASHPPGIGYGYTFGSGTRLTVV.

This chain connects TRBV4-3 to TRBJ2-7; D possibly uses TRBD1 or TRBD2 (5 bases each). Deletions cut 1 base from V and 2 bases from J, with 9 bases between. CDR1 and CDR2 from the germline V gene are LGHNA and YSLEER. The CDR3 is 14 amino acids. The CDR3 loop is CASSQGDGAYEQYF. CDR3 DNA: TGCGCCAGCAGCCAAGGGGACGGGGCCTACGAGCAGTACTTC.

This chain uses TRBV27 with TRBJ2-7; D call uncertain. The V end lost 4 bases, the J end lost 2 bases, and 12 bases lay between the germline ends. CDR3 length: 14 amino acids. Germline values: CDR1 MNHEY, CDR2 SMNVEV (reference sequence). CDR3 in DNA: TGTGCCAGCAGTTCAATTTCTTCACCCTACGAGCAGTACTTC. This codes for CASSSISSPYEQYF.

V usage is TRBV5-1 and J usage is TRBJ2-3; possible D gene TRBD2, 5 bases. Trimming removed 0 bases from V and 6 bases from J, with 11 bases in between. The CDR3 sequence is 14 residues long. The germline gives CDR1 SGHRS, CDR2 YFSETQ. The CDR3 bases are TGCGCCAGCAGCTTGGGGACTTACTCTGATACGCAGTATTTT. This codes for CASSLGTYSDTQYF. The entire variable domain, with the rest obtained from reference TRBV5-1 and TRBJ2-3, is as follows: KAGVTQTPRYLIKTRGQQVTLSCSPISGHRSVSWYQQTPGQGLQFLFEYFSETQRNKGNFPGRFSGRQFSNSRSEMNVSTLELGDSALYLCASSLGTYSDTQYFGPGTRLTVL.

This chain links TRBV6-1 with TRBJ2-3, with 14 bases lining up with TRBD2. This CDR3 region has 19 residues. Germline V lookup: CDR1 MNHNS, CDR2 SASEGT. V lost 0 bases to trimming and J lost 5 bases; unmatched junction nucleotides: 10. CDR3 protein: CASSEAGMTSGGDQDTQYF. The DNA for the CDR3 is TGTGCCAGCAGTGAAGCGGGAATGACTAGCGGGGGGGATCAAGATACGCAGTATTTT.

CDR3 region: CASSGLTSGEETQYF. In DNA, the CDR3 is TGTGCCAGCAGCGGGTTGACTAGCGGGGAAGAGACCCAGTACTTC. The gene calls are TRBV9 and TRBJ2-5; 11 bases are a match to TRBD2. The CDR3 extends over 15 amino acids. Trimming removed 3 bases from V and 3 bases from J; junction bases left unmatched: 4. Looked up from germline, CDR1 is SGDLS and CDR2 is YYNGEE.

V and J are TRBV13 and TRBJ2-7, with TRBD2 matching 8 bases. The CDR3 length is 15 residues. Germline CDR1 and CDR2: PRHDT and FYEKMQ (reference sequence). V shed 5 bases and J 5 bases; nucleotides not matched to a gene: 11. The CDR3 here is CASSIRSLAGHEQYF. The CDR3 DNA sequence: TGTGCCAGCAGCATAAGGTCCCTAGCGGGCCACGAGCAGTACTTC.

The CDR3: CASSEVTLGGGGYYGYTF. The CDR3 bases are TGTGCCAGCAGTGAAGTTACCCTCGGGGGGGGAGGATACTATGGCTACACCTTC. V usage is TRBV2 and J usage is TRBJ1-2; D is perhaps TRBD1 (5 bases). Germline V gene sequence: CDR1 SNHLY, CDR2 FYNNEI. V shed 1 base and J shed 3 bases, with 21 bases lying between them. The CDR3 is 18 amino acids.

The count of this clone is one. The V gene is TRBV28, the J gene TRBJ2-2; 7 positions agree with TRBD1. Germline V gives CDR1 MDHEN, CDR2 SYDVKM. V was clipped by 1 base and J by 5 bases; unmatched bases: 7. The CDR3 sequence is 16 residues long. The CDR3 bases are TGTGCCAGCAGTTTATCGGCAGGGGGACGGACCGGGGAGCTGTTTTTT. It specifies CASSLSAGGRTGELFF. Complete variable domain (other parts from reference TRBV28 and TRBJ2-2): DVKVTQSSRYLVKRTGEKVFLECVQDMDHENMFWYRQDPGLGLRLIYFSYDVKMKEKGDIPEGYSVSREKKERFSLILESASTNQTSMYLCASSLSAGGRTGELFFGEGSRLTVL.

CDR3 residues: CASSLEGGYGYTF. In DNA, the CDR3 is TGTGCCAGCAGCTTAGAGGGGGGCTATGGCTACACCTTC. The chain recombines TRBV7-2 with TRBJ1-2; a possible D gene is TRBD1 (6 bases). The CDR3 runs to 13 residues. The ends were cut back, 1 base at V and 4 bases at J, with 7 bases in the middle. The germline V gene has CDR1 SGHTA and CDR2 FQGNSA.

This rearrangement joins TRBV10-1 to TRBJ1-6, with 7 positions matching TRBD1. J was trimmed by 7 bases and V by 5 bases; bases with no gene match: 5. Germline CDR1 reads WNHNN; CDR2 reads SYGVQD (reference sequence). The CDR3 has 14 residues. CDR3 amino acids: CASSPGTANSPLHF. CDR3 sequence (DNA): TGCGCCAGCAGTCCTGGGACAGCAAATTCACCCCTCCACTTT.

The chain is built from TRBV7-2 and TRBJ2-1, with D tentatively TRBD2 (5 bases). Germline assignment: CDR1 SGHTA and CDR2 FQGNSA. V gave up 5 bases and J gave up 1 base, with 9 bases separating them. This CDR3 contains 14 residues. The chain's CDR3 is CASSPGRSYNEQFF. DNA of the CDR3: TGTGCCAGCAGCCCTGGGAGATCCTACAATGAGCAGTTCTTC.

The chain combines TRBV6-5 with TRBJ2-7; the D gene is possibly TRBD2 (6 bases). This CDR3 is 11 amino acids long. Germline V CDR1 and CDR2: MNHEY, SVGAGI. V was clipped by 8 bases and J by 6 bases, with 11 bases between them. The CDR3 DNA sequence: TGTGCCAGCCACCTCGGGGGCGAGCAGTACTTC. It yields the protein CASHLGGEQYF.

The chain couples TRBV5-1 to TRBJ2-2; maybe TRBD2 (6 bases). This CDR3 spans 16 amino acids. Looked up from germline, CDR1 is SGHRS and CDR2 is YFSETQ. V was cut by 0 bases and J by 0 bases, with 9 bases left in between. The CDR3 loop is CASSLDVAANTGELFF. The CDR3 bases are TGCGCCAGCAGCTTGGATGTAGCGGCGAACACCGGGGAGCTGTTTTTT.